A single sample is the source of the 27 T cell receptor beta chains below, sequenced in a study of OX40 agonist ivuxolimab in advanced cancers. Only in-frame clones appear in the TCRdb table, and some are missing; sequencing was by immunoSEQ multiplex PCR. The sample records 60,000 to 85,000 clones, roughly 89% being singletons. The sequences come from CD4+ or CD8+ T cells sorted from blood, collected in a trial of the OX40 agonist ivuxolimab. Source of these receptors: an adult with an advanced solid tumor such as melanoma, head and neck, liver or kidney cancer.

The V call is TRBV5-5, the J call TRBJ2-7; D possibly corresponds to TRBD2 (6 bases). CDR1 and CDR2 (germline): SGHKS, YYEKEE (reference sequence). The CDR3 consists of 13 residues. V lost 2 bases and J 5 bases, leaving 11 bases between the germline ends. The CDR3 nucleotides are TGTGCCAGCAGCTTTCTAGCGATGGACGAGCAGTACTTC. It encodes CASSFLAMDEQYF.

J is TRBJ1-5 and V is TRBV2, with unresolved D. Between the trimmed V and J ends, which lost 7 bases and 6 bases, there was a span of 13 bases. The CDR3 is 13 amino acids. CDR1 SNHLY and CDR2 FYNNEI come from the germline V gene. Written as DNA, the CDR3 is TGTGCCAGCACCCAAGCGGAGAGTCAGCCCCAGCATTTT. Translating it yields CASTQAESQPQHF. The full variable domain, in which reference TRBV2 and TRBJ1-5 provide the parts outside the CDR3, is EPEVTQTPSHQVTQMGQEVILRCVPISNHLYFYWYRQILGQKVEFLVSFYNNEISEKSEIFDDQFSVERPDGSNFTLKIRSTKLEDSAMYFCASTQAESQPQHFGDGTRLSIL.

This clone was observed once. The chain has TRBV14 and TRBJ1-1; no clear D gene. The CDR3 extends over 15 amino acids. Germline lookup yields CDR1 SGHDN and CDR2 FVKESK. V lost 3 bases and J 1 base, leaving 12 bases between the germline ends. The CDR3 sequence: CASSQRLHGNTEAFF. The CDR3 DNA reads TGTGCCAGCAGCCAGCGGCTACATGGGAACACTGAAGCTTTCTTT. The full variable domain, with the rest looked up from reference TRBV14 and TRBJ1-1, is EAGVTQFPSHSVIEKGQTVTLRCDPISGHDNLYWYRRVMGKEIKFLLHFVKESKQDESGMPNNRFLAERTGGTYSTLKVQPAELEDSGVYFCASSQRLHGNTEAFFGQGTRLTVV.

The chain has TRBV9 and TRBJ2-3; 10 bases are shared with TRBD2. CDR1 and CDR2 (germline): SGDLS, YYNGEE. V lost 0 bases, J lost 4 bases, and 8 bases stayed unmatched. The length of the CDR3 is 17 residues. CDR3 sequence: CASSVEPSGSGADTQYF. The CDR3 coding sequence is TGTGCCAGCAGCGTAGAGCCTAGCGGGAGCGGTGCAGATACGCAGTATTTT.

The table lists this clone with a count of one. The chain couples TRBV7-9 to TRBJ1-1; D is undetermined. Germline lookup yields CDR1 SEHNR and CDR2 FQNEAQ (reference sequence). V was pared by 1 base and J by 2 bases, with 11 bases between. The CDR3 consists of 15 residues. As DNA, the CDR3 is TGTGCCAGCAGCTTAGGGGGAGATCCTAACACTGAAGCTTTCTTT. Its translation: CASSLGGDPNTEAFF.

The CDR3 loop is CASRPTGADEAFF. The CDR3 nucleotides are TGCGCCAGCAGGCCCACAGGGGCGGATGAAGCTTTCTTT. The genes are TRBV5-1 and TRBJ1-1, with TRBD1 identical over 7 bases. The V and J ends lost 5 bases and 7 bases, in that order; junction bases with no gene match: 8. Germline values: CDR1 SGHRS, CDR2 YFSETQ. The CDR3 totals 13 residues.

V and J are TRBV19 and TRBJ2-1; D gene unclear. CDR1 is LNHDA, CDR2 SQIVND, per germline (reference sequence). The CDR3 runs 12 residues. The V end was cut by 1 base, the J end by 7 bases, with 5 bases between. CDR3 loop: CASSIAWNEQFF. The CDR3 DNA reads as TGTGCCAGTAGTATAGCGTGGAATGAGCAGTTCTTC.

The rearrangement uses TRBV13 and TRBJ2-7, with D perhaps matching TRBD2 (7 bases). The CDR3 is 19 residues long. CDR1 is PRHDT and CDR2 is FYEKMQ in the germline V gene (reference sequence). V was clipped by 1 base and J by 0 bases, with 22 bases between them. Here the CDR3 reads CASSLAQIGGARSSYEQYF. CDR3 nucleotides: TGTGCCAGCAGCTTAGCACAGATTGGGGGGGCCCGGAGCTCCTACGAGCAGTACTTC.

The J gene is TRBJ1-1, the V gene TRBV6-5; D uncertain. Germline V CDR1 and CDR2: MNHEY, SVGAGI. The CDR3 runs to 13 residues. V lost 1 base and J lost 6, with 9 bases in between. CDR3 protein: CASSYLGSSEAFF. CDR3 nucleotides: TGTGCCAGCAGTTACTTGGGGAGCTCTGAAGCTTTCTTT.

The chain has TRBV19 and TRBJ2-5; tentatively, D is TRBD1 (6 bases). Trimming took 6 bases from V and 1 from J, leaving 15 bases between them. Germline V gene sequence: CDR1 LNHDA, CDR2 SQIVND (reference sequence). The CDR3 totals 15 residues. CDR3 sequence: CASRPSGGPQETQYF. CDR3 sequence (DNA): TGTGCCAGTAGACCCTCTGGGGGCCCCCAAGAGACCCAGTACTTC.

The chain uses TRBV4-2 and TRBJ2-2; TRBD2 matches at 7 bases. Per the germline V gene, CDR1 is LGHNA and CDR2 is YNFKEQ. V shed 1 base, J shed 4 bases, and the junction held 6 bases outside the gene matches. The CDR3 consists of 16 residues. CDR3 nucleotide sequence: TGTGCCAGCAGCCAAGTGGGCGGGGAGGGCACCGGGGAGCTGTTTTTT. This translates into CASSQVGGEGTGELFF.

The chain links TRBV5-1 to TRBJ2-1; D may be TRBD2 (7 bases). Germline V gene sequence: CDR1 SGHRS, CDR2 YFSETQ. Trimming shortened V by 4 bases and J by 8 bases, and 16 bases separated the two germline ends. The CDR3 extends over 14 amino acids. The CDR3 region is CASSPTGGRYEQFF. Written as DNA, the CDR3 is TGCGCCAGCAGCCCCACCGGGGGGCGCTATGAGCAGTTCTTC.

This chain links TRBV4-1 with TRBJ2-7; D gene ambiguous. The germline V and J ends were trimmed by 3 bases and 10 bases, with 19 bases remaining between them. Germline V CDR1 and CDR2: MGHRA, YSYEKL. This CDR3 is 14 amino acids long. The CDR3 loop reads CASSQPIARTAQYF. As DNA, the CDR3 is TGCGCCAGCAGCCAGCCCATCGCCCGGACCGCTCAGTACTTC.

In DNA form, the CDR3 reads TGTGCCAGCAAAGGCCTGGGTGGCTCCACTGAAGCTTTCTTT. Protein: CASKGLGGSTEAFF. V gene TRBV2 combines with J gene TRBJ1-1; D is unclear. CDR1 and CDR2 (germline): SNHLY, FYNNEI. The V and J ends lost 7 bases and 4 bases respectively, with 16 bases between them. The CDR3 totals 14 residues.

CDR3 region: CASSPPPTGMWNEQFF. CDR3 DNA sequence: TGTGCCAGCAGTCCCCCTCCTACCGGGATGTGGAATGAGCAGTTCTTC. The chain joins TRBV25-1 to TRBJ2-1, with a weak D call TRBD2 (5 bases). With 5 bases removed from V and 7 bases from J, the gap between germline ends came to 21 bases. The V gene's germline CDR1 is MGHDK and CDR2 SYGVNS. CDR3 length: 16 residues. Complete variable domain (other parts from reference TRBV25-1 and TRBJ2-1): EADIYQTPRYLVIGTGKKITLECSQTMGHDKMYWYQQDPGMELHLIHYSYGVNSTEKGDLSSESTVSRIRTEHFPLTLESARPSHTSQYLCASSPPPTGMWNEQFFGPGTRLTVL.

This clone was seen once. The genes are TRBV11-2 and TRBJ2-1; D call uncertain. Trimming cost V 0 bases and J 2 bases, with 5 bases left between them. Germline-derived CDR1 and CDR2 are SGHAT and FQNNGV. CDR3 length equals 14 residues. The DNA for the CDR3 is TGTGCCAGCAGCTTAGATAGGGCCTACAATGAGCAGTTCTTC. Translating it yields CASSLDRAYNEQFF. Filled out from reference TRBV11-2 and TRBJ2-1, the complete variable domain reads EAGVAQSPRYKIIEKRQSVAFWCNPISGHATLYWYQQILGQGPKLLIQFQNNGVVDDSQLPKDRFSAERLKGVDSTLKIQPAKLEDSAVYLCASSLDRAYNEQFFGPGTRLTVL.

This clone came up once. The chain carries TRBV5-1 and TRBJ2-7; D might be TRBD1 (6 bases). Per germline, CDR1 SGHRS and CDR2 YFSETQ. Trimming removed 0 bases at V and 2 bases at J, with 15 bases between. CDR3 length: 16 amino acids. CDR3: CASSLEGQGMAYEQYF. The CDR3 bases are TGCGCCAGCAGCTTGGAAGGGCAGGGGATGGCCTACGAGCAGTACTTC.

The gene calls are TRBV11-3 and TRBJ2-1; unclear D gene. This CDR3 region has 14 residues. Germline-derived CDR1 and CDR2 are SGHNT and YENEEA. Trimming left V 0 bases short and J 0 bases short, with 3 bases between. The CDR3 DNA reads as TGTGCCAGCAGCTTAGATCGCTCCTACAATGAGCAGTTCTTC. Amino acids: CASSLDRSYNEQFF.

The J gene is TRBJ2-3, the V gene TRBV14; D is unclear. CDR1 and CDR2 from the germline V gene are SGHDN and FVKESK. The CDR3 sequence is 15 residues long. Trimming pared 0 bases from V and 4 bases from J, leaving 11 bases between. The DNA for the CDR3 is TGTGCCAGCAGCCAAGATCAACGTAGGGCAGATACGCAGTATTTT. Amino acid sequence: CASSQDQRRADTQYF.

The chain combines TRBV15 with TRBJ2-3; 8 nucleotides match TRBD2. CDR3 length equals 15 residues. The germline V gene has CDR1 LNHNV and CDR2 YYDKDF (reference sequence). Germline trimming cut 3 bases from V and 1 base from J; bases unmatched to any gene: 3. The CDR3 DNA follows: TGTGCCACCAGCAGCGGAGCGGGGGGCACAGATACGCAGTATTTT. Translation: CATSSGAGGTDTQYF.

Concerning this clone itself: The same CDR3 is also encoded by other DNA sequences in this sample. This CDR3 reads CASSGSGNQPQHF. CDR3 sequence (DNA): TGTGCCAGCAGTGGGTCCGGGAATCAGCCCCAGCATTTT. The chain is built from TRBV2 and TRBJ1-5; no reliable D call. Germline V lookup: CDR1 SNHLY, CDR2 FYNNEI. V was clipped by 4 bases and J by 4 bases, with 8 bases between them. This CDR3 comprises 13 residues.

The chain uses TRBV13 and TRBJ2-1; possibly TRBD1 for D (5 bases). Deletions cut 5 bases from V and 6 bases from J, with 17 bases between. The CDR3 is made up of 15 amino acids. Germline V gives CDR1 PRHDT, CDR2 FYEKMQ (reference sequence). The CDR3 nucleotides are TGTGCCAGCAGCCCGCCTGGGCGGACAAGCAATGAGCAGTTCTTC. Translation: CASSPPGRTSNEQFF.

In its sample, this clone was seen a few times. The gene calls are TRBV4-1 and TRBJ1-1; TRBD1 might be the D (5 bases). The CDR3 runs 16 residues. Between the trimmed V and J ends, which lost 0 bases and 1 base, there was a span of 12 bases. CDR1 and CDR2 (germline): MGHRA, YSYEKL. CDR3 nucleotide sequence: TGCGCCAGCAGCCAAGAAACGGGACGGGCGAACACTGAAGCTTTCTTT. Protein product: CASSQETGRANTEAFF.

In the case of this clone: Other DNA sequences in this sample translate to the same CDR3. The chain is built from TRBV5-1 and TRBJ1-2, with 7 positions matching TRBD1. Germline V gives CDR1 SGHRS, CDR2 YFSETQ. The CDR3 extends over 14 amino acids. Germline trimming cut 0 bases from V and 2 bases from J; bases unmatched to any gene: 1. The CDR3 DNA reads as TGCGCCAGCAGCTTGGACAGGGGAAACTATGGCTACACCTTC. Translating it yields CASSLDRGNYGYTF.

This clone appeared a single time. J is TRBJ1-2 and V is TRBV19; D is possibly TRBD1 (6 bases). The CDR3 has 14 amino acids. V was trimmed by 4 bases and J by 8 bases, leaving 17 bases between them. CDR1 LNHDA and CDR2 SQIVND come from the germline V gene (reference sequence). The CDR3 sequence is CASSTDYREGGYTF. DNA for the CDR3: TGTGCCAGTAGTACCGACTACAGGGAAGGCGGCTACACCTTC.

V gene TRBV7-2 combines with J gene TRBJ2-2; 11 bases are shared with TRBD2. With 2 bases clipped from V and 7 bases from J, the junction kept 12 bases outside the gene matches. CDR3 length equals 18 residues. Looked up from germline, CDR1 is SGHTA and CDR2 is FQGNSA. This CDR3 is CASSLQGLGTSGNGELFF. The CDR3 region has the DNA TGTGCCAGCAGCTTACAGGGGTTGGGGACTAGCGGCAACGGGGAGCTGTTTTTT.

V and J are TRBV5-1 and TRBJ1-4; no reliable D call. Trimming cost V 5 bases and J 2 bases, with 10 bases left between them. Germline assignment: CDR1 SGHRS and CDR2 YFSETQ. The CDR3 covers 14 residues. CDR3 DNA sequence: TGCGCCAGCAGTGGGATGGGTACTAATGAAAAACTGTTTTTT. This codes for CASSGMGTNEKLFF.